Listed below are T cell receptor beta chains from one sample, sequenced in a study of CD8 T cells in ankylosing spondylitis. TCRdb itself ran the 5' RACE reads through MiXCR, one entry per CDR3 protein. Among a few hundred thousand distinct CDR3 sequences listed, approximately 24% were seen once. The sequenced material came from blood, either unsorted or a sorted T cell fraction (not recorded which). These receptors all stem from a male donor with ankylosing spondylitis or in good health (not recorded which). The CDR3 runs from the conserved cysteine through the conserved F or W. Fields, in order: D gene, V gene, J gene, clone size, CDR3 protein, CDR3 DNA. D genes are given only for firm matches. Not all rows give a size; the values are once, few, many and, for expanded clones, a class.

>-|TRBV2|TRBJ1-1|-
CASSAFGTEAFF
TGTGCCAGCAGTGCCTTCGGGACTGAAGCTTTCTTT
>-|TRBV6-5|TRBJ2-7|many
CASSYRGGSYEQYF
TGTGCCAGCAGTTACAGGGGAGGCAGCTACGAGCAGTACTTC
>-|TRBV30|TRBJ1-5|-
CAWRASNALGKGSNQPQHF
TGTGCCTGGAGGGCATCGAATGCCCTGGGTAAGGGTAGCAATCAGCCCCAGCATTTT
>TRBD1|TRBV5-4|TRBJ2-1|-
CASSSTGLEGEQFF
TGTGCCAGCAGCTCGACAGGGCTCGAGGGGGAGCAGTTCTTC
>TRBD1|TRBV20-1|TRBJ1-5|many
CSAPTGGLNQPQHF
TGCAGTGCCCCCACAGGGGGTTTAAATCAGCCCCAGCATTTT
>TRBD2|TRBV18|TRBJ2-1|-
CASSTSSGGAWNEQFF
TGTGCCAGCTCAACCTCTAGCGGGGGGGCTTGGAATGAGCAGTTCTTC
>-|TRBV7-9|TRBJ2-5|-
CASSLLHAETQYF
TGTGCCAGCAGCTTGCTCCATGCAGAGACCCAGTACTTC
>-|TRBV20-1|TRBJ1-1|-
CSAQYGQSEAFF
TGCAGTGCTCAATACGGACAGTCTGAAGCTTTCTTT
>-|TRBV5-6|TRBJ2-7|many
CASSLRGGTMSYEQYF
TGTGCCAGCAGCTTGAGGGGCGGAACTATGTCCTACGAGCAGTACTTC
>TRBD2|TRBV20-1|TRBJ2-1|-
CSAKGSGGVFGEQFF
TGCAGTGCTAAGGGTAGCGGGGGGGTTTTCGGTGAGCAGTTCTTC
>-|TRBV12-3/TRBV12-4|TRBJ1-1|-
CASREGAEAFF
TGTGCCAGCAGGGAGGGTGCTGAAGCTTTCTTT
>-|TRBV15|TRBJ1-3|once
CATSTDGSSGNTIYF
TGTGCCACCAGCACCGACGGTAGCTCTGGAAACACCATATATTTT
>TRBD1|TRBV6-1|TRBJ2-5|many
CASSRQGARQETQYF
TGTGCCAGCAGCCGACAGGGGGCTAGGCAAGAGACCCAGTACTTC
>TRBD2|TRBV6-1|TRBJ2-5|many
CATVASGGGTQYF
TGTGCCACCGTGGCTAGCGGGGGGGGGACCCAGTACTTC
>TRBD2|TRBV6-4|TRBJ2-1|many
CASSDSSGGARDEQFF
TGTGCCAGCAGTGACTCGAGCGGGGGGGCCAGGGATGAGCAGTTCTTC
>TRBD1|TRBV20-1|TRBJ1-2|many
CSATDRGDYGYTF
TGCAGTGCTACAGACAGGGGGGACTATGGCTACACCTTC
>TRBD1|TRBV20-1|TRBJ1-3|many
CSARGQGAGGNTIYF
TGCAGTGCTAGAGGACAGGGGGCAGGTGGAAACACCATATATTTT